The rows below give T cell receptor beta chains drawn from one sample of a study of T cells after yellow fever vaccination. TCRdb processed the 5' RACE reads anew with MiXCR; each CDR3 protein has one entry. The sample lists around 72,000 distinct CDR3 sequences; around 7.8% were seen once. The material was CD8+ T cells sorted from PBMCs, obtained 9 to 11 days after the first yellow fever vaccination. These receptors all stem from a man between 18 and 29 years old who received the YFV17D yellow fever vaccine. Each CDR3 is given with its conserved first and last residue. The D gene is left open where the match is weak. Clone size appears in some rows only: once, few, many, or a class for an expanded clone.

v_call,j_call,d_call,clone_size,cdr3_nt,cdr3_aa
TRBV4-1,TRBJ2-1,NA,many,TGCGCCAGCAGCCAAGACTGGATAAATGAGCAGTTCTTC,CASSQDWINEQFF
TRBV5-5,TRBJ2-1,TRBD1,many,TGTGCCAGCAGCGTGGGGACAGGGAAAGGCGAGCAGTTCTTC,CASSVGTGKGEQFF
TRBV11-3,TRBJ2-1,TRBD1,many,TGTGCCAGCAGCCTATTAGGGGGACAGGGGATGTTGGTTGGGTACAATGAGCAGTTCTTC,CASSLLGGQGMLVGYNEQFF
TRBV5-4,TRBJ2-1,NA,few,TGTGCCAGCAGCTTGGCGCCCTACCCGCTTGAGCAGTTCTTC,CASSLAPYPLEQFF
TRBV6-2/TRBV6-3,TRBJ2-5,NA,NA,TGTGCCAGCAGTTTTTCGCGAGTCGAGACCCAGTACTTC,CASSFSRVETQYF
TRBV9,TRBJ1-1,NA,many,TGTGCCAGCAGCGTAGGAGGGGATAGCGCTGAAGCTTTCTTT,CASSVGGDSAEAFF
TRBV4-3,TRBJ2-2,NA,few,TGCGCCAGCAGCCAAGAACGGAGCACCGGGGAGCTGTTTTTT,CASSQERSTGELFF
TRBV5-6,TRBJ2-1,NA,many,TGTGCCAGCAGCTGGACAGCTGAGCAGTTCTTC,CASSWTAEQFF
TRBV7-3,TRBJ2-1,NA,few,TGTGCCAGCAGCATCGACAGCTCCTACAATGAGCAGTTCTTC,CASSIDSSYNEQFF
TRBV4-1,TRBJ2-6,NA,NA,TGCGCCAGCAACCAGGGGGGGGTTGGGGCCAACGTCCTGACTTTC,CASNQGGVGANVLTF
TRBV5-4,TRBJ2-7,TRBD1,many,TGTGCCAGCAGCCCCGGGCAGGGGGCCTACGAGCAGTACTTC,CASSPGQGAYEQYF
TRBV10-3,TRBJ1-3,NA,many,TGTGCCACCACTTCCGACAGGTTCCCTGGAAACACCATATATTTT,CATTSDRFPGNTIYF
TRBV6-1,TRBJ1-1,TRBD1,many,TGTGCCAGCAGACCGACAGGGTTGAACACTGAAGCTTTCTTT,CASRPTGLNTEAFF
TRBV12-3/TRBV12-4,TRBJ2-7,NA,many,TGTGCCAGCAGTTTAAGCAGGGGGGATTACGAGCAGTACTTC,CASSLSRGDYEQYF
TRBV19,TRBJ2-1,NA,NA,TGTGCCAGTAGTATGGGGGTGGCTGAGCAGTTCTTC,CASSMGVAEQFF
TRBV4-1,TRBJ1-5,NA,many,TGCGCCAGCAGCCAAGGATCGGACAGCTATCAGCCCCAGCATTTT,CASSQGSDSYQPQHF
TRBV7-9,TRBJ1-6,NA,NA,TGTGCCAGCAGCGCGGACATTTTCCTCCACTTT,CASSADIFLHF
TRBV27,TRBJ1-6,TRBD1,few,TGTGCCAGCAGTTTAGGCGGACAGGGGTTTAATTCACCCCTCCACTTT,CASSLGGQGFNSPLHF
TRBV4-1,TRBJ2-3,TRBD2,NA,TGCGCCAGCAGCCTCCGACTAGCGGGGGGGAGCACAGATACGCAGTATTTT,CASSLRLAGGSTDTQYF
TRBV11-2,TRBJ2-3,TRBD2,few,TGTGCCAGCAGCTTGGGGGGGGACACAGATACGCAGTATTTT,CASSLGGDTDTQYF
TRBV7-6,TRBJ2-3,TRBD2,NA,TGTTCCAGCAGCCCGAATCTTAGCGGGGGCGATACGCAGTATTTT,CSSSPNLSGGDTQYF
TRBV29-1,TRBJ2-4,NA,many,TGCAGCGCCAGGGGGGAATCGGCCAAAAACATTCAGTACTTC,CSARGESAKNIQYF